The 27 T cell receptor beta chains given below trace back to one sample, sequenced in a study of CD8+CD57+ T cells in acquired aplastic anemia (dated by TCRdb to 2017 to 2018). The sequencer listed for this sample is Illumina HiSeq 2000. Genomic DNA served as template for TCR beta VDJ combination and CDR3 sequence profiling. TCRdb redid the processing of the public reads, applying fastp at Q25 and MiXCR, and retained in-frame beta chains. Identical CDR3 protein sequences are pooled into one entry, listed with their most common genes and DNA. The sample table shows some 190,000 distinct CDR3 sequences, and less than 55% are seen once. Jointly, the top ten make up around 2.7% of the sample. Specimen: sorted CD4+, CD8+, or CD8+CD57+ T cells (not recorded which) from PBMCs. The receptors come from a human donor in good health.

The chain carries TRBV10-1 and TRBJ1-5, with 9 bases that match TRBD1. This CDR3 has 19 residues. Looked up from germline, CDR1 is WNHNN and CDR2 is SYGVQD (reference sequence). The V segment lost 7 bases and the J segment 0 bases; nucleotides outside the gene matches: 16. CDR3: CASTRGGGQGLYSNQPQHF. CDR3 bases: TGCGCCAGCACCAGGGGAGGGGGACAGGGCCTTTATAGCAATCAGCCCCAGCATTTT.

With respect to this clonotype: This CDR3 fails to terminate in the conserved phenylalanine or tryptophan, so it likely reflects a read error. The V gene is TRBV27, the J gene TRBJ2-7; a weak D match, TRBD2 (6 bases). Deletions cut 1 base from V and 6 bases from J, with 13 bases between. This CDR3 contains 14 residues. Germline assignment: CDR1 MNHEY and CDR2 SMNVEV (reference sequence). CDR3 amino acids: CASSLYGRSGEQYL. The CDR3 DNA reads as TGTGCCAGCAGTTTATACGGGAGATCGGGCGAGCAGTACCTC.

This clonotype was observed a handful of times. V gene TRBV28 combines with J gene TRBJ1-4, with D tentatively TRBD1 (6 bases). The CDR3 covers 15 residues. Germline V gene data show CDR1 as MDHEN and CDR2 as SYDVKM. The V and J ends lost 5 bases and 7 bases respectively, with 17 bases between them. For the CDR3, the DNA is TGTGCCAGCAGTCCCGCGGGGGGGGCTAGTGAAAAACTGTTTTTT. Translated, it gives CASSPAGGASEKLFF. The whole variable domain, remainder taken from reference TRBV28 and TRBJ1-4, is DVKVTQSSRYLVKRTGEKVFLECVQDMDHENMFWYRQDPGLGLRLIYFSYDVKMKEKGDIPEGYSVSREKKERFSLILESASTNQTSMYLCASSPAGGASEKLFFGSGTQLSVL.

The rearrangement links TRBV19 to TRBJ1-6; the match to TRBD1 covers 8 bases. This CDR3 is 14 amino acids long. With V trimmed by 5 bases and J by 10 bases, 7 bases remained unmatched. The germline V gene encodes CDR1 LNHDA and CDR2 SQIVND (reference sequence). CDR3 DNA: TGTGCCAGTAGTCCGACAGGGGAAGGGTCACCCCTCCACTTT. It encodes CASSPTGEGSPLHF. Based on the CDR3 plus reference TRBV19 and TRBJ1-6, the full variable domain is DGGITQSPKYLFRKEGQNVTLSCEQNLNHDAMYWYRQDPGQGLRLIYYSQIVNDFQKGDIAEGYSVSREKKESFPLTVTSAQKNPTAFYLCASSPTGEGSPLHFGNGTRLTVT.

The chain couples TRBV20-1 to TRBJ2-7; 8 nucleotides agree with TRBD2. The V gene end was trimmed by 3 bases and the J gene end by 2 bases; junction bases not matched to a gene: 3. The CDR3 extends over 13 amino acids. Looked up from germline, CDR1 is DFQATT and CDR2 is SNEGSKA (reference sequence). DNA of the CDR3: TGCAGTGCTAGTGGGGGACTAGCCTACGAGCAGTACTTC. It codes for CSASGGLAYEQYF.

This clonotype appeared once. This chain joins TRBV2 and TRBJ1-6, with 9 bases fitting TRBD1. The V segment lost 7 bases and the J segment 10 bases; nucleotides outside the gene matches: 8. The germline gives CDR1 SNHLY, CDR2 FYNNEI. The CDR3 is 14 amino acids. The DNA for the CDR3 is TGTGCCAGCACCTATGACAGGGGGGGGTCACCCCTCCACTTT. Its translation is CASTYDRGGSPLHF.

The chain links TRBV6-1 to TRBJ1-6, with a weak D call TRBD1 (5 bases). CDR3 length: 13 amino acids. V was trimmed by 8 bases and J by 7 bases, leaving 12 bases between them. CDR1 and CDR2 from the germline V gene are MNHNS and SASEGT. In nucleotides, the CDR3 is TGTGCCAGCCTAGGCAGGGTAAATTCACCCCTCCACTTT. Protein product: CASLGRVNSPLHF.

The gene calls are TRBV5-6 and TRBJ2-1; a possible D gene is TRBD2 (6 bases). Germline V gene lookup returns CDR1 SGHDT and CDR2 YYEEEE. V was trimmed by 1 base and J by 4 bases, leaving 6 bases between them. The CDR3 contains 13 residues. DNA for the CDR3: TGTGCCAGCAGCTTGCGGGGGTACAATGAGCAGTTCTTC. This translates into CASSLRGYNEQFF.

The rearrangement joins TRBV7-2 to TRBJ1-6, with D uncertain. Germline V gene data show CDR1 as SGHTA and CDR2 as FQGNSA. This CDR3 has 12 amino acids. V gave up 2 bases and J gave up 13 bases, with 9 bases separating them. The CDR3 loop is CASSLLISPLHF. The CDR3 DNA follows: TGTGCCAGCAGCTTATTGATTAGTCCCCTCCACTTT. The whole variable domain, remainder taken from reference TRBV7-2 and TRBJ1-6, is GAGVSQSPSNKVTEKGKDVELRCDPISGHTALYWYRQSLGQGLEFLIYFQGNSAPDKSGLPSDRFSAERTGGSVSTLTIQRTQQEDSAVYLCASSLLISPLHFGNGTRLTVT.

CDR3 DNA sequence: TGCAGTGCTAGGGAGGCTAGCGGGGGGGCCTACGAGCAGTACTTC. Encoded protein: CSAREASGGAYEQYF. The V gene is TRBV20-1, the J gene TRBJ2-7; 12 bases agree with TRBD2. Trimming at V came to 3 bases and at J to 2 bases, leaving 5 bases not matched to a gene. The CDR3 extends over 15 amino acids. Germline V gene sequence: CDR1 DFQATT, CDR2 SNEGSKA (reference sequence).

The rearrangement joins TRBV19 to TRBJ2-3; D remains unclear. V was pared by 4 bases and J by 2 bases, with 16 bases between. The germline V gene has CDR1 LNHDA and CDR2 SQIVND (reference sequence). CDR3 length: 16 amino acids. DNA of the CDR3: TGTGCCAGTAGTAGCCAATCGAGGCGGCTCACAGATACGCAGTATTTT. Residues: CASSSQSRRLTDTQYF.

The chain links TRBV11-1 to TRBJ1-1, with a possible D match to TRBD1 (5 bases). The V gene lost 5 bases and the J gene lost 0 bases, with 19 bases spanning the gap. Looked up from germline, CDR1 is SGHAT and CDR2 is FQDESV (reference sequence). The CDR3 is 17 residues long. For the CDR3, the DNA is TGTGCCAGCAGCACGACCCACCGGGGGGTCATGAACACTGAAGCTTTCTTT. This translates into CASSTTHRGVMNTEAFF. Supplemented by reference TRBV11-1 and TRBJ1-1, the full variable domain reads EAEVAQSPRYKITEKSQAVAFWCDPISGHATLYWYRQILGQGPELLVQFQDESVVDDSQLPKDRFSAERLKGVDSTLKIQPAELGDSAMYLCASSTTHRGVMNTEAFFGQGTRLTVV.

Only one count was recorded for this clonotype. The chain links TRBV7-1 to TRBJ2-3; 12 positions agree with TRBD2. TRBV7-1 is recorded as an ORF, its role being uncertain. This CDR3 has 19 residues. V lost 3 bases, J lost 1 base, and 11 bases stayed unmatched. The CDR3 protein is CASSSPSLAGGPRTDTQYF. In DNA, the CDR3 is TGTGCCAGCAGCTCCCCCAGCCTAGCGGGAGGGCCGCGCACAGATACGCAGTATTTT.

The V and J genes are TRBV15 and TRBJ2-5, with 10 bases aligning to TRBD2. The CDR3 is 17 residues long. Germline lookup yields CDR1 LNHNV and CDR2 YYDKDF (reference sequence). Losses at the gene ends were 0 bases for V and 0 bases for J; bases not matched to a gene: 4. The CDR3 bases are TGTGCCACCAGCAGAGATTCAGCGGGAGGGTACCAAGAGACCCAGTACTTC. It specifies CATSRDSAGGYQETQYF.

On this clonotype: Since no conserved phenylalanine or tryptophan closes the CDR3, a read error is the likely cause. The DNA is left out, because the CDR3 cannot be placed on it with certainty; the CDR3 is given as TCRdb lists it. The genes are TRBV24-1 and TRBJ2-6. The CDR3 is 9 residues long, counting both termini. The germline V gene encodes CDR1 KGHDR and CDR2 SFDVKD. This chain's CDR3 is CATSDLSAV.

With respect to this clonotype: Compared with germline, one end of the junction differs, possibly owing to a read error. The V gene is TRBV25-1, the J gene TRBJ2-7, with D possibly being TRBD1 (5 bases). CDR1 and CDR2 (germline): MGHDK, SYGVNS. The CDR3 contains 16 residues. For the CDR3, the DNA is TGTGCCAGCAGTGAAGGTGGTGACAGTGACTTCTACGAGCAGTGCTTC. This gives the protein CASSEGGDSDFYEQCF.

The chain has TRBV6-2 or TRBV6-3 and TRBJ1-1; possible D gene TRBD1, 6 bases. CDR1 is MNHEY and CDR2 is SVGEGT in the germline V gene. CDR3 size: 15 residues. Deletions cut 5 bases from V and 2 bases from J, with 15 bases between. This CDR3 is CASSTTGTTNTEAFF. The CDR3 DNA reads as TGTGCCAGCAGTACAACAGGGACTACTAACACTGAAGCTTTCTTT.

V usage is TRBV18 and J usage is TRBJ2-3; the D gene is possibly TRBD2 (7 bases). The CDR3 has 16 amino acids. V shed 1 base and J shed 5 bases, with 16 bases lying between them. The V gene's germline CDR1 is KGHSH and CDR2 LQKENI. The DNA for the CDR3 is TGTGCCAGCTCACCACTTGGGGGGGGCCCGGAAGATACGCAGTATTTT. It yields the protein CASSPLGGGPEDTQYF. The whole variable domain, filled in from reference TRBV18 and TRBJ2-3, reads NAGVMQNPRHLVRRRGQEARLRCSPMKGHSHVYWYRQLPEEGLKFMVYLQKENIIDESGMPKERFSAEFPKEGPSILRIQQVVRGDSAAYFCASSPLGGGPEDTQYFGPGTRLTVL.

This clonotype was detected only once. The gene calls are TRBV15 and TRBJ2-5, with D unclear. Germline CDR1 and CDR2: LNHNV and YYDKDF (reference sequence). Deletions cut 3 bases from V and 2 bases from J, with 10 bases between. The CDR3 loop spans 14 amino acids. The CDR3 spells CATSSSQQQETQYF. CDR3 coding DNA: TGTGCCACCAGCAGCTCGCAACAACAAGAGACCCAGTACTTC.

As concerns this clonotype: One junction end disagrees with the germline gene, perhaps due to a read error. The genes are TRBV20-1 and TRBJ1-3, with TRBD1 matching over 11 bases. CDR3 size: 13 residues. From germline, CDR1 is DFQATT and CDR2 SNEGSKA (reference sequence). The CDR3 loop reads CSARGGQGDTIYF. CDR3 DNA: TGCAGTGCGAGAGGGGGACAGGGGGACACCATATATTTT.

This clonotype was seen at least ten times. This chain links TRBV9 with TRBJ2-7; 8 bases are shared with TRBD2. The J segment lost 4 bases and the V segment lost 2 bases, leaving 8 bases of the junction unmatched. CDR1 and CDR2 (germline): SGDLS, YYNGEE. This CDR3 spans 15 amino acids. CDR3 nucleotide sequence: TGTGCCAGCAGCGTTAGAGCGGGAGATCAATACGAGCAGTACTTC. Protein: CASSVRAGDQYEQYF.

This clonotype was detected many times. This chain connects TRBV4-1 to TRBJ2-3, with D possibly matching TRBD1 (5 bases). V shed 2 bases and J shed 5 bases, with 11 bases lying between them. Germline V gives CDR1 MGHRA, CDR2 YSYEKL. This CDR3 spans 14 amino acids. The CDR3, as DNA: TGCGCCAGCAGCCAACCCAGGGAACGAGATACGCAGTATTTT. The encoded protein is CASSQPRERDTQYF.

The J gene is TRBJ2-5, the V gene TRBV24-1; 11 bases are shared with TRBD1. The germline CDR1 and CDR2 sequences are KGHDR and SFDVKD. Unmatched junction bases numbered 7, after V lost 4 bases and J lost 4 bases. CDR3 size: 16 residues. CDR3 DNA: TGTGCCACCAGTGACTGGACAGGGGGCGCAGGAGAGACCCAGTACTTC. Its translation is CATSDWTGGAGETQYF.

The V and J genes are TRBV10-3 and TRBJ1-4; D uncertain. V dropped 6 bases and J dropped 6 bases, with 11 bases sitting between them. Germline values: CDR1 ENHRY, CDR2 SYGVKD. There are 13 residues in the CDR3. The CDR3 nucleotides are TGTGCCATCAGCACCGAACGGGATGAAAAACTGTTTTTT. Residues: CAISTERDEKLFF.

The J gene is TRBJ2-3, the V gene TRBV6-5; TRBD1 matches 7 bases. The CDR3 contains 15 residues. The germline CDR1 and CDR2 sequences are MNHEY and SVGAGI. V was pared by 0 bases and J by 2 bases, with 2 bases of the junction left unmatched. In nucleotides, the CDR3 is TGTGCCAGCAGTTACTCGGGGACAGCCACAGATACGCAGTATTTT. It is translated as CASSYSGTATDTQYF.

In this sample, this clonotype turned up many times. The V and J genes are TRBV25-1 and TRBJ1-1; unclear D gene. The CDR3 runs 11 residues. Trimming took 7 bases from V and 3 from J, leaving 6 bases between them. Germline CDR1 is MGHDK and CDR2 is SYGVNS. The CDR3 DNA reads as TGTGCCAGCATCGGACACACTGAAGCTTTCTTT. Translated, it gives CASIGHTEAFF.

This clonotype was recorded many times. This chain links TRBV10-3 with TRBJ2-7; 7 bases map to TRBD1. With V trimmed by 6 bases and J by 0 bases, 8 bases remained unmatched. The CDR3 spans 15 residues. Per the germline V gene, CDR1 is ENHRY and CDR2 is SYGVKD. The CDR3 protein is CAISTGVWNSYEQYF. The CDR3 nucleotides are TGTGCCATCAGCACAGGGGTTTGGAACTCCTACGAGCAGTACTTC.